This T cell receptor beta chain was found in a study of blood T cell repertoires in COVID-19. Study-wide context: Samples taken during acute and convalescent COVID-19 were collected in the United States, Italy and Spain. PBMCs, B-cell-depleted T cells, or T cells were the source of the cDNA or gDNA that made up the material.

Study processing details: Researchers report that nucleated cell counts were estimated from reference gene primer amplification. Data came from immunoSEQ multiplex PCR; TCRdb stores just in-frame clones and leaves some out. The V and J calls and the clone size are those of that table, but D and trimming were determined from the DNA. The top ten hold roughly 8% of the sample, which has 150,000 or so clones, 84% seen once. The CDR3 runs to 12 residues. The V gene end was trimmed by 6 bases and the J gene end by 3 bases; junction bases not matched to a gene: 5. Germline values: CDR1 GTSNPN, CDR2 SVGIG (reference sequence).

The chain joins TRBV30 to TRBJ2-7, with 7 bases that match TRBD2. The TCR comes from a man in his forties or fifties who had recovered from COVID-19. Sequencing was carried out using peripheral blood. For the CDR3, the DNA is TGTGCCTGTGGGGAGGGGAGCTACGAGCAGTACTTC. This encodes CACGEGSYEQYF.